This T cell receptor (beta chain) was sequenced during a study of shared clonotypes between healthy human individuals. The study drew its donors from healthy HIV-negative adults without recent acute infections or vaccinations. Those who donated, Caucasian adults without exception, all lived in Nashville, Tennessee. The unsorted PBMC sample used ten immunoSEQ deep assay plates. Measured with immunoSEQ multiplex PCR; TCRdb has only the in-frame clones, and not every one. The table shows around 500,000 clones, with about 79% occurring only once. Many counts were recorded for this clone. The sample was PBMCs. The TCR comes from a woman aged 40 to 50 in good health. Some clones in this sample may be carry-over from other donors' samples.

The CDR3: CASGTGYNEQFF. The CDR3 DNA reads TGTGCCAGCGGGACAGGGTACAATGAGCAGTTCTTC. This chain connects TRBV19 to TRBJ2-1; 9 bases align to TRBD1. V trimming: 9 bases; J trimming: 4 bases; junction bases outside the gene matches: 1. CDR1 is LNHDA and CDR2 is SQIVND in the germline V gene (reference sequence). The CDR3 is 12 amino acids.